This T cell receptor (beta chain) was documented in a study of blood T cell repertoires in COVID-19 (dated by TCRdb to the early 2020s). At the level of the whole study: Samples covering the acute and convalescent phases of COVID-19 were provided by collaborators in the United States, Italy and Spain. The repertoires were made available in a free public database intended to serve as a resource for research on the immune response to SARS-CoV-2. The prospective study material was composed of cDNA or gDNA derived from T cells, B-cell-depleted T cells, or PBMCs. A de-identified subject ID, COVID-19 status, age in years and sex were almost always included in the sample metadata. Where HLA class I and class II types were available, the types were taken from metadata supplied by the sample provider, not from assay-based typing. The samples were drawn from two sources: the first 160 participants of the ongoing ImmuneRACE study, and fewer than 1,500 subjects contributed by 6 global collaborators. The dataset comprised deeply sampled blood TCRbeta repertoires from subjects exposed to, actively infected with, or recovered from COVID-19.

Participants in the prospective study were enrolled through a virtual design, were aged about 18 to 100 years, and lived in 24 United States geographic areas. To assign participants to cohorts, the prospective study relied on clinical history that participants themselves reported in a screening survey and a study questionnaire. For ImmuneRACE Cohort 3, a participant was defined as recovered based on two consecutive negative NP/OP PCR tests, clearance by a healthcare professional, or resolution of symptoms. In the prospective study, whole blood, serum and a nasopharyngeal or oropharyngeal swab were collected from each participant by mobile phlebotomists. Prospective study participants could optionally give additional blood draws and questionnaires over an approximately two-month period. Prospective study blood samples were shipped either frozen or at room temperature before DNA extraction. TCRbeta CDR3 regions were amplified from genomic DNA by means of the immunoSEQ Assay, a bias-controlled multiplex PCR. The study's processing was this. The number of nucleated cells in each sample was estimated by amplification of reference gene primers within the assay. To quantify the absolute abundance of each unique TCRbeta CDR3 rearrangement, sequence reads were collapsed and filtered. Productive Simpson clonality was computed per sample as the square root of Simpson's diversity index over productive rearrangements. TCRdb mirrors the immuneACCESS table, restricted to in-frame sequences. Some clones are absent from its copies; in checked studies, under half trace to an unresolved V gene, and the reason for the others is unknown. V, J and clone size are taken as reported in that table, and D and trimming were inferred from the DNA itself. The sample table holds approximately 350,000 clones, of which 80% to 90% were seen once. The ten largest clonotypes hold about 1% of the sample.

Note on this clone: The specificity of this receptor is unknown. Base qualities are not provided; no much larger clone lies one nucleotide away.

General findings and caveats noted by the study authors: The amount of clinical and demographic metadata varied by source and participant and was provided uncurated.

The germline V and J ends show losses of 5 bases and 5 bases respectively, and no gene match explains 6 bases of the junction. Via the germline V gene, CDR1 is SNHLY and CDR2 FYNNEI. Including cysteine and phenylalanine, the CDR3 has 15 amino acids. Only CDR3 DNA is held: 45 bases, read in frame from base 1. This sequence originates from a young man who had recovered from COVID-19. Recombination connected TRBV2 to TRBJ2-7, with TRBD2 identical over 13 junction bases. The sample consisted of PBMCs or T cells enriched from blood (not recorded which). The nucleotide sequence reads TGTGCCAGCAGTTCAAGGACTAGCGGGAGCGACGAGCAGTACTTC. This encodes CASSSRTSGSDEQYF.